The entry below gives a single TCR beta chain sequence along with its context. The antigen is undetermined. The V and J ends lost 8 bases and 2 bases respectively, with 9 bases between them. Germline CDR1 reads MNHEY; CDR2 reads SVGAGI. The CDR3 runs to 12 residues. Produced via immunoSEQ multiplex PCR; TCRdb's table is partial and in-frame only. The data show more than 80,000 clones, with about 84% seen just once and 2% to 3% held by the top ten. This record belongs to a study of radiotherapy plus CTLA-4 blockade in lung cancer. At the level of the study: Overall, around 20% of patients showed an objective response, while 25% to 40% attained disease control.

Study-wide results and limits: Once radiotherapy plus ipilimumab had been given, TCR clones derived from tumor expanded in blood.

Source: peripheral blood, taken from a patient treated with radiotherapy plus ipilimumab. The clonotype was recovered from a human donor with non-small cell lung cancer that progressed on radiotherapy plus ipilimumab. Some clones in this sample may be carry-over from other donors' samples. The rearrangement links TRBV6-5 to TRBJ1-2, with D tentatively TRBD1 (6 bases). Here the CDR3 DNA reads TGTGCCAGCGCCGACAGGAACTATGGCTACACCTTC. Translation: CASADRNYGYTF.